This T cell receptor (beta chain) was recovered during a study of identical twins. Trimming removed 3 bases at V and 2 bases at J, with 14 bases between. The CDR3 totals 15 residues. CDR1 is DFQATT and CDR2 is SNEGSKA in the germline V gene (reference sequence). Overall study findings and caveats: Among monozygotic twins, out-of-frame TCR alpha sharing exceeded what models predicted.

This clonotype was picked up a small number of times. Its antigen is currently unknown. Each CDR3 protein is one row after TCRdb ran MiXCR on the 5' RACE reads. The sample has approximately 630,000 distinct CDR3 sequences, about 7.6% seen once; the top ten hold about 1.5%. This sample was also put to use in a study of yellow fever vaccine responses in identical twins.

Sequenced sample: PBMCs. This receptor was taken from a woman aged 18-35 years in good health. The J gene is TRBJ2-1, the V gene TRBV20-1; D might be TRBD2 (7 bases). The CDR3 DNA follows: TGCAGTGCTAGGGCCCGGCGGGGGCCCTACAATGAGCAGTTCTTC. Encoded protein: CSARARRGPYNEQFF.